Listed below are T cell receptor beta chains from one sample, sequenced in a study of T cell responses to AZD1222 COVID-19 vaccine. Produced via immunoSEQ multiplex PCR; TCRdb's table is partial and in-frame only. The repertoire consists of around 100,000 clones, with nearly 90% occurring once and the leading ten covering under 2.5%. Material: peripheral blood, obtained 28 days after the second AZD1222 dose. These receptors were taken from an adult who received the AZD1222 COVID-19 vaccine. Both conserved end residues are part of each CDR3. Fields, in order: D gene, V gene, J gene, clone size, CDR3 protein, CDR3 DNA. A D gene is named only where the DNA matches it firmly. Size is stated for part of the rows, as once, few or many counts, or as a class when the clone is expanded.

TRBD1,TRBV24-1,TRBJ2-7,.,CATSDPQGRHEQYF,TGTGCCACCAGTGATCCACAGGGGCGACACGAGCAGTACTTC
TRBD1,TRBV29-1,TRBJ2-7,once,CSVEDRRQGSSYEQYF,TGCAGCGTTGAAGATCGCCGACAGGGAAGCTCCTACGAGCAGTACTTC
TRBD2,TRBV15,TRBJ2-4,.,CATSRGAGGVKNIQYF,TGTGCCACCAGCAGAGGTGCGGGAGGAGTCAAAAACATTCAGTACTTC
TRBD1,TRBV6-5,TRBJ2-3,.,CASRTGTGETDTQYF,TGTGCCAGCAGGACCGGGACAGGAGAAACAGATACGCAGTATTTT
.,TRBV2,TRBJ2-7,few,CASSAGPIYEQYF,TGTGCCAGCAGCGCCGGGCCGATCTACGAGCAGTACTTC
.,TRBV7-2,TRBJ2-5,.,CASSFSSDSQETQYF,TGTGCCAGCAGCTTCAGCAGTGACAGCCAAGAGACCCAGTACTTC
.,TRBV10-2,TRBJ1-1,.,CASSRGRQANTEAFF,TGCGCCAGCAGTCGAGGCCGACAAGCGAACACTGAAGCTTTCTTT
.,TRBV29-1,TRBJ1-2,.,CSVEDTGLNQYGYTF,TGCAGCGTTGAAGACACAGGGCTTAATCAGTATGGCTACACCTTC
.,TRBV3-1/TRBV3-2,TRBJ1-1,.,CASSPTGRRNTEAFF,TGTGCCAGCAGCCCAACGGGACGGCGGAACACTGAAGCTTTCTTT
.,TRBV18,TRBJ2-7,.,CASSRKGGYEQYF,TGTGCCAGCTCCCGCAAGGGGGGCTACGAGCAGTACTTC
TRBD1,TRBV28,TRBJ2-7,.,CASSLFQGAAGEQYF,TGTGCCAGCAGTTTATTCCAGGGGGCTGCGGGCGAGCAGTACTTC
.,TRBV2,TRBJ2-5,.,CASSEALGVGTQYF,TGTGCCAGCAGTGAAGCGCTTGGGGTAGGGACCCAGTACTTC
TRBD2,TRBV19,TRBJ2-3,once,CASSTLAGGPSTQYF,TGTGCCAGTTCAACCCTAGCGGGAGGGCCTTCTACGCAGTATTTT
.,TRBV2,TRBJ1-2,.,CASSEELSLGGYTF,TGTGCCAGCAGTGAAGAATTATCCCTAGGAGGCTACACCTTC
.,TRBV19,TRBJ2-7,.,CASSKGLSLYEQYF,TGTGCCAGTAGTAAGGGCTTGTCTCTCTACGAGCAGTACTTC
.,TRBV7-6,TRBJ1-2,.,CASSSQTPIGQGGGYTF,TGTGCCAGCAGCTCGCAGACCCCGATCGGGCAGGGAGGTGGCTACACCTTC
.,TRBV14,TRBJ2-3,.,CASSQDRGTDTQYF,TGTGCCAGCAGCCAAGATAGGGGTACAGATACGCAGTATTTT
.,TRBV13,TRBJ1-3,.,CASGLGQGLPSGNTIYF,TGTGCCAGCGGGTTGGGCCAGGGCCTACCCTCTGGAAACACCATATATTTT
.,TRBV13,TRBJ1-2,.,CASSLVQGRGYTF,TGTGCCAGCAGCTTAGTACAGGGTCGTGGCTACACCTTC